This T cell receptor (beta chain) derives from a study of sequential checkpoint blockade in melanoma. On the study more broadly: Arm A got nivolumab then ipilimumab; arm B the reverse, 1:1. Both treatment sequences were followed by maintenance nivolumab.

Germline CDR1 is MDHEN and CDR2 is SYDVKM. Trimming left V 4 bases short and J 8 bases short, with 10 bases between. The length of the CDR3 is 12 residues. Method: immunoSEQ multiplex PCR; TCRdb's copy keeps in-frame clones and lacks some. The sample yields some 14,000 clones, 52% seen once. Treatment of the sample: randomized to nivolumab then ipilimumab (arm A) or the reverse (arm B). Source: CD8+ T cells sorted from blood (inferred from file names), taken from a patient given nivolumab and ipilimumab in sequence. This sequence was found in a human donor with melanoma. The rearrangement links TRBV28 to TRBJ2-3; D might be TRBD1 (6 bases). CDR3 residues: CASSSGAGTQYF. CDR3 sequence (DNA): TGTGCCAGCAGTTCAGGGGCAGGTACGCAGTATTTT.